The T cell receptor beta chain under discussion was sequenced for a study of cytomegalovirus exposure and HLA in healthy donors. General study points: Clusters of TCRs from the first cohort tended to co-occur in the 120 or so validation repertoires (as a later analysis found). The authors confirmed in vitro that a few CMV-associated chains were specific for CMV antigens.

Remarks on this clone: The antigen remains undetermined.

The assay was immunoSEQ multiplex PCR, and TCRdb's table has in-frame clones only and misses some. The sample records about 170,000 clones, approximately 96% being singletons. Unmatched junction bases numbered 16, after V lost 1 base and J lost 7 bases. The germline gives CDR1 SEHNR, CDR2 FQNEAQ (reference sequence). The CDR3 length is 19 residues. The validation cohort, a group of 120 subjects, included the donors and was separate from the approximately 660-subject first cohort. Material: PBMCs. This receptor was identified in a woman between 18 and 30 years old in good health and CMV-seronegative. The chain combines TRBV7-9 with TRBJ1-4; 9 bases match TRBD1. Here the CDR3 DNA reads TGTGCCAGCAGCTTAGTCTCCTCGGGACAGGGCTTCCGTCGTGAAAAACTGTTTTTT. It encodes CASSLVSSGQGFRREKLFF.